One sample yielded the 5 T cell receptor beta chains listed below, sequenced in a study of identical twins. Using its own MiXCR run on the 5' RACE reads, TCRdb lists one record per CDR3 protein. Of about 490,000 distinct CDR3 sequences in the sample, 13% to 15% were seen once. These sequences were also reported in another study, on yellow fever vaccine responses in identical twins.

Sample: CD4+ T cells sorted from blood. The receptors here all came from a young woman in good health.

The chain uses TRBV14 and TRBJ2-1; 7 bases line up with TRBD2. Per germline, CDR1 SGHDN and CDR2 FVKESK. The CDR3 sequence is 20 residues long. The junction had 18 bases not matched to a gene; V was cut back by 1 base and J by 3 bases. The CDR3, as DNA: TGTGCCAGCAGCCAAGGGGGTCGCGGGAGCGGACATCCTGGCTACAATGAGCAGTTCTTC. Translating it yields CASSQGGRGSGHPGYNEQFF.

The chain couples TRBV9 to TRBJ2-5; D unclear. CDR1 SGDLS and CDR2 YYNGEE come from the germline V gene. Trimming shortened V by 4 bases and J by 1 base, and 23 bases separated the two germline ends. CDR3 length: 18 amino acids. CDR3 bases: TGTGCCAGCAGCCCACAGAGCCCCAATCCTACCTTCCAAGAGACCCAGTACTTC. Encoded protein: CASSPQSPNPTFQETQYF.

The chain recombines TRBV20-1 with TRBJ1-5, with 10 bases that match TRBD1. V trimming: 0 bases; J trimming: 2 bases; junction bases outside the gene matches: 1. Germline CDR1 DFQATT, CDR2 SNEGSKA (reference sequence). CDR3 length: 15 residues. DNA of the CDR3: TGCAGTGCTAGAGAAGGGACAGGGGGCAATCAGCCCCAGCATTTT. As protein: CSAREGTGGNQPQHF.

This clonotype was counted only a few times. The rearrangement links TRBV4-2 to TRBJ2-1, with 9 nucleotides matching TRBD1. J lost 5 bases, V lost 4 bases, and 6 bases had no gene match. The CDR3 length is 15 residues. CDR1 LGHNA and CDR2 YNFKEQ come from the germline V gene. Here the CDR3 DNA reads TGTGCCAGCAGCCCACAGGGGGCGAAAAACAATGAGCAGTTCTTC. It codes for CASSPQGAKNNEQFF.

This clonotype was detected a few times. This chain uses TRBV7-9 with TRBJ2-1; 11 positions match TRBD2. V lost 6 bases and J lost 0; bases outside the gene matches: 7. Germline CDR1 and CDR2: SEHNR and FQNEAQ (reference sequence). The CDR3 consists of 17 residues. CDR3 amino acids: CASRPSGGTLSYNEQFF. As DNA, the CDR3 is TGTGCCAGCAGACCTAGCGGGGGGACACTCTCCTACAATGAGCAGTTCTTC. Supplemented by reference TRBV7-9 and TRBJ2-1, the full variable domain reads DTGVSQNPRHKITKRGQNVTFRCDPISEHNRLYWYRQTLGQGPEFLTYFQNEAQLEKSRLLSDRFSAERPKGSFSTLEIQRTEQGDSAMYLCASRPSGGTLSYNEQFFGPGTRLTVL.